This T cell receptor beta chain was recovered during a study of T-cell reconstitution after alpha-beta-depleted transplantation in children. CDR1 and CDR2 (germline): SGHTA, FQGNSA. J gave up 4 bases and V 2 bases, and 4 bases lay outside the gene matches. This CDR3 has 15 amino acids. A few counts support this clonotype. Preparation of the TCRbeta library used unique molecular identifiers. Each CDR3 protein is one row after TCRdb ran MiXCR on the PCR reads. The sample gives 500,000 or so distinct CDR3 sequences, about 30% of which show up once; less than 2.5% is in the top ten. The input for sequencing was PBMCs from the stem cell graft donor, taken from the stem cell graft. The rearrangement links TRBV7-2 to TRBJ2-1; TRBD2 matches at 8 bases. This clonotype was sampled from a human donor who donated a stem cell graft to a child with aplastic anemia. The CDR3 sequence: CASSLISGTYNEQFF. DNA of the CDR3: TGTGCCAGCAGCTTAATTAGCGGGACTTACAATGAGCAGTTCTTC.